These 24 T cell receptor beta chains originate from one sample sequenced in a study of regulatory T cells in long-lasting Graves disease (dated by TCRdb to the early 2020s). The time point label here, explained by the study, means: persistent/refractory GD, antithyroid drugs over 5 years with positive TRAb. For both TCR sequencing and RNA sequencing, RNA was extracted from PBMCs using TRIzol. Preparation of the library involved multiplex PCR. Reads for this sample came from an Illumina HiSeq 4000. CDR3 regions were amplified by Arm-PCR with iRepertoire HTBI primers to construct TCR beta libraries. Through fastp at Q25 and MiXCR, TCRdb rebuilt clones from the public reads, retaining in-frame beta chains. A single entry per CDR3 protein holds the most common genes and DNA from its merged rows. In this sample the table shows around 340,000 distinct CDR3 sequences, roughly a fifth of which occur a single time. Approximately 31% of the sample belongs to the ten largest clones.

Material: peripheral blood mononuclear cells (PBMCs), obtained when the disease was refractory, from a patient treated with antithyroid drugs. Source of these receptors: a female donor with Graves disease.

This chain links TRBV3-1 with TRBJ1-3, with a possible D match to TRBD1 (5 bases). Germline lookup yields CDR1 LGHDT and CDR2 YNNKEL (reference sequence). The CDR3 length is 15 residues. Trimming pared 1 base from V and 2 bases from J, leaving 9 bases between. The CDR3 bases are TGTGCCAGCAGCCAAGGTGCAGGGACTGGAAACACCATATATTTT. It is translated as CASSQGAGTGNTIYF.

This clonotype has more than one count but fewer than ten. The rearrangement links TRBV12-3 or TRBV12-4 to TRBJ2-1, with D possibly being TRBD2 (6 bases). The length of the CDR3 is 16 residues. V shed 4 bases and J shed 1 base, with 14 bases lying between them. The CDR3 spells CASSSRGGVSYNEQFF. The CDR3 DNA is TGTGCCAGCAGTTCCCGAGGCGGGGTTTCCTACAATGAGCAGTTCTTC.

This clonotype has a count of ten or more. The J gene is TRBJ2-2, the V gene TRBV18; the D gene could be TRBD1 or TRBD2 (5 bases each). There are 13 residues in the CDR3. Germline assignment: CDR1 KGHSH and CDR2 LQKENI. V was pared by 3 bases and J by 4 bases, with 6 bases between. The CDR3 region has the DNA TGTGCCAGCTCACCGGGACGCACCGGGGAGCTGTTTTTT. Protein sequence: CASSPGRTGELFF.

This clonotype was detected ten times or more. The chain recombines TRBV10-3 with TRBJ2-6; 8 bases are a match to TRBD1. V lost 0 bases, J lost 4 bases, and 5 bases stayed unmatched. Germline V CDR1 and CDR2: ENHRY, SYGVKD. The CDR3 loop spans 17 amino acids. The CDR3 protein is CAISESTGARGANVLTF. In nucleotides, the CDR3 is TGTGCCATCAGTGAGTCGACAGGGGCGCGGGGGGCCAACGTCCTGACTTTC.

This clonotype was seen at least ten times. Here the CDR3 DNA reads TGTGCCAGTAGTAGGGAGGATGGCTACACCTTC. Its protein product is CASSREDGYTF. The J gene is TRBJ1-2, the V gene TRBV19, with unresolved D. The CDR3 has 11 amino acids. The germline gives CDR1 LNHDA, CDR2 SQIVND (reference sequence). Trimming removed 4 bases from V and 6 bases from J, with 6 bases in between.

Regarding this clonotype: A clone one base away is much larger, so this may be a read error. The chain couples TRBV2 to TRBJ1-1; the D is unclear. Germline V gene sequence: CDR1 SNHLY, CDR2 FYNNEI. This CDR3 is 13 amino acids long. The CDR3 spells CTSITFLNTEAFF. DNA for the CDR3: TGTACCAGCATCACCTTTTTGAACACTGAAGCTTTCTTT.

This clonotype was recorded at least ten times. The chain employs TRBV28 and TRBJ2-7; D perhaps matches TRBD2 (6 bases). V lost 1 base, J lost 0 bases, and 28 bases lay in between. Germline values: CDR1 MDHEN, CDR2 SYDVKM. The CDR3 runs 21 residues. CDR3 in amino acids: CASSLFSKFFGRTTSSYEQYF. The CDR3 bases are TGTGCCAGCAGTTTATTTTCTAAGTTTTTTGGAAGGACTACGAGCTCCTACGAGCAGTACTTC.

This clonotype has more than one count but fewer than ten. This chain links TRBV7-2 with TRBJ1-2, with 11 nucleotides matching TRBD1. Germline V CDR1 and CDR2: SGHTA, FQGNSA. This CDR3 spans 17 amino acids. Trimming cost V 2 bases and J 6 bases; bases outside gene matches: 11. This chain's CDR3 is CASSLRRGQGAFHGYTF. Here the CDR3 DNA reads TGTGCCAGCAGCTTAAGGCGCGGACAGGGGGCTTTCCATGGCTACACCTTC.

This clonotype was counted many times. This chain uses TRBV2 with TRBJ1-4, with D perhaps TRBD1 (5 bases). The CDR3 has 15 amino acids. The germline V gene has CDR1 SNHLY and CDR2 FYNNEI. Between the trimmed V and J ends, which lost 3 bases and 5 bases, there was a span of 13 bases. CDR3 nucleotides: TGTGCCAGCAGTGACCGGGACGGATCGAATGAAAAACTGTTTTTT. It codes for CASSDRDGSNEKLFF.

This clonotype was seen at least ten times. The rearrangement joins TRBV11-2 to TRBJ2-1; the D gene is possibly TRBD2 (6 bases). The germline V gene encodes CDR1 SGHAT and CDR2 FQNNGV. CDR3 size: 11 residues. V lost 6 bases and J lost 8, with 8 bases in between. The CDR3 region has the DNA TGTGCCAGCAGTTGGGGGGATGAGCAGTTCTTC. Protein: CASSWGDEQFF.

This clonotype was detected ten times or more. This chain uses TRBV18 with TRBJ2-5; 8 bases are a match to TRBD2. CDR3 length: 15 amino acids. The V gene's germline CDR1 is KGHSH and CDR2 LQKENI. J gave up 0 bases and V 3 bases, and 3 bases lay outside the gene matches. DNA for the CDR3: TGTGCCAGCTCACCGTCGCGGGGGGACCAAGAGACCCAGTACTTC. The encoded protein is CASSPSRGDQETQYF.

The sample holds many counts of this clonotype. V and J are TRBV28 and TRBJ1-5; D ambiguous. V lost 5 bases, J lost 7 bases, and 33 bases lay in between. The CDR3 runs 20 residues. Per germline, CDR1 MDHEN and CDR2 SYDVKM. The CDR3 loop reads CASSQPVDGVLEWFRQPQHF. CDR3 nucleotides: TGTGCCAGCAGTCAACCGGTTGATGGGGTCCTGGAGTGGTTTCGGCAGCCCCAGCATTTT.

This clonotype has at least ten counts. The rearrangement links TRBV29-1 to TRBJ2-7, with TRBD1 identical over 8 bases. Per the germline V gene, CDR1 is SQVTM and CDR2 is ANQGSEA. This CDR3 spans 14 amino acids. Trimming at V came to 1 base and at J to 4 bases, leaving 6 bases not matched to a gene. In DNA form, the CDR3 reads TGCAGCGTTGAAGGTGGACAGGGTAAATACGAGCAGTACTTC. As protein: CSVEGGQGKYEQYF.

About this clonotype itself: The germline gene is not matched at one end of the junction; a read error may be the cause. This chain joins TRBV6-2 or TRBV6-3 and TRBJ2-1, with unresolved D. CDR3 size: 11 residues. Germline V CDR1 and CDR2: MNHEY, SVGEGT. CDR3 in amino acids: CAPYPRDEQFF. The CDR3 DNA reads as TGCGCCCCATACCCTAGAGATGAGCAGTTCTTC.

This clonotype was seen repeatedly, ten times or more. The V call is TRBV27, the J call TRBJ2-7, with D unresolved. V lost 6 bases, J lost 2 bases, and 11 bases lay in between. The V gene's germline CDR1 is MNHEY and CDR2 SMNVEV (reference sequence). The CDR3 covers 13 residues. The CDR3 is CASSLGSPYEQYF. The CDR3, as DNA: TGTGCCAGCAGCTTAGGGTCCCCCTACGAGCAGTACTTC.

V usage is TRBV18 and J usage is TRBJ1-2; no reliable D call. Trimming stripped 2 bases from V and 1 base from J, with 11 bases between. The CDR3 covers 15 residues. CDR1 KGHSH and CDR2 LQKENI come from the germline V gene. The DNA of the CDR3 is TGTGCCAGCTCACCAGGATGGAGAAATAACTATGGCTACACCTTC. Translation: CASSPGWRNNYGYTF.

This clonotype was picked up many times. The chain is built from TRBV3-1 and TRBJ1-5; D not certain. The V gene's germline CDR1 is LGHDT and CDR2 YNNKEL (reference sequence). Trimming shortened V by 0 bases and J by 0 bases, and 3 bases separated the two germline ends. CDR3 length: 14 amino acids. This CDR3 is CASSQESSNQPQHF. The CDR3 DNA is TGTGCCAGCAGCCAAGAGAGTAGCAATCAGCCCCAGCATTTT.

This clonotype was recorded a few times. The rearrangement links TRBV7-8 to TRBJ2-1; 7 nucleotides line up with TRBD2. This CDR3 comprises 15 residues. Germline CDR1 reads SGHVS; CDR2 reads FQNEAQ. Losses at the gene ends were 4 bases for V and 8 bases for J; bases not matched to a gene: 11. The CDR3 bases are TGTGCCAGCAGCTATTTTCCGCGGGGGTTCGATGAGCAGTTCTTC. It encodes CASSYFPRGFDEQFF.

This sequence joins TRBV28 and TRBJ2-1; 7 nucleotides line up with TRBD2. The CDR3 extends over 12 amino acids. The junction had 2 bases not matched to a gene; V was cut back by 4 bases and J by 8 bases. Per the germline V gene, CDR1 is MDHEN and CDR2 is SYDVKM. DNA for the CDR3: TGTGCCAGCAGTTCTGGGGGGGATGAGCAGTTCTTC. It codes for CASSSGGDEQFF.

The chain carries TRBV28 and TRBJ1-4; tentatively, D is TRBD1 (6 bases). Germline loops: CDR1 MDHEN, CDR2 SYDVKM. The V gene lost 11 bases and the J gene lost 8 bases, with 18 bases spanning the gap. CDR3 length: 13 residues. For the CDR3, the DNA is TGTGCCGGCCGGGGGGGGCTAGACGAAAAACTGTTTTTT. It is translated as CAGRGGLDEKLFF.

This clonotype was recorded a few times. As the CDR3 is not closed by the conserved phenylalanine or tryptophan, this likely results from a read error. The limits of the CDR3 on the DNA are not certain, so only TCRdb's listed CDR3 is given. This chain uses TRBV29-1 with TRBJ1-1; the table assigns TRBD1, which was not confirmed against the DNA. Germline V lookup: CDR1 SQVTM, CDR2 ANQGSEA. The CDR3 is 9 amino acids long, termini counted. This CDR3 reads CSVGRTGIL.

This clonotype occurred a few times. The rearrangement uses TRBV6-5 and TRBJ1-1; 8 bases fit TRBD1. The germline gives CDR1 MNHEY, CDR2 SVGAGI. The V and J ends lost 4 bases and 1 base, in that order; junction bases with no gene match: 8. The CDR3 runs 16 residues. This chain's CDR3 is CASSSRQGTTNTEAFF. Written as DNA, the CDR3 is TGTGCCAGCAGTTCCCGACAGGGGACGACGAACACTGAAGCTTTCTTT.

This rearrangement joins TRBV20-1 to TRBJ1-6, with 8 nucleotides matching TRBD1. Trimming cost V 4 bases and J 6 bases; bases outside gene matches: 14. This CDR3 contains 17 residues. Germline assignment: CDR1 DFQATT and CDR2 SNEGSKA (reference sequence). The CDR3 sequence: CSATEPGQAHINSPLHF. CDR3 DNA: TGCAGTGCTACAGAGCCGGGACAGGCCCATATTAATTCACCCCTCCACTTT.

The rearrangement links TRBV29-1 to TRBJ2-3; possible D gene TRBD2, 6 bases. V was trimmed by 6 bases and J by 1 base, leaving 14 bases between them. This CDR3 comprises 14 residues. Germline values: CDR1 SQVTM, CDR2 ANQGSEA. DNA of the CDR3: TGCAGCGTCGCCTCGGGACTTCGCACAGATACGCAGTATTTT. This codes for CSVASGLRTDTQYF.